One sample yielded the 12 T cell receptor beta chains listed below, sequenced in a study of spatial heterogeneity in lung cancer. TCRdb analysed the 5' RACE reads with MiXCR anew, one entry per CDR3 protein. The sample yields roughly 120,000 distinct CDR3 sequences, 12% seen once. The time point is: blood at routine non-recurrence follow-up after resection. Sequencing covered unsorted whole RNA taken from tumor, nontumor lung or frozen PBMC. The material sequenced was PBMCs, taken at follow-up. The origin of the receptors is a male donor with early-stage non-small cell lung cancer.

The sample holds a few counts of this clonotype. The gene calls are TRBV19 and TRBJ1-5, with D hard to call. CDR3 length equals 14 residues. Germline V lookup: CDR1 LNHDA, CDR2 SQIVND (reference sequence). V was clipped by 2 bases and J by 8 bases, with 13 bases between them. For the CDR3, the DNA is TGTGCCAGTAGTATAACATCAAGTATAGAGCCCCAGCATTTT. Protein sequence: CASSITSSIEPQHF.

This clonotype has ten or more counts. The V gene is TRBV20-1, the J gene TRBJ1-5; possibly TRBD1 for D (5 bases). The germline CDR1 and CDR2 sequences are DFQATT and SNEGSKA (reference sequence). The CDR3 runs 15 residues. V lost 6 bases and J 5 bases, leaving 20 bases between the germline ends. The CDR3: CSATPPGTWDQPQHF. The CDR3 DNA sequence: TGCAGTGCCACTCCCCCCGGGACTTGGGATCAGCCCCAGCATTTT.

This clonotype was detected many times. The chain carries TRBV27 and TRBJ2-1, with no clear D. The CDR3 spans 12 residues. The germline V gene has CDR1 MNHEY and CDR2 SMNVEV (reference sequence). V lost 3 bases and J lost 7, with 7 bases in between. In DNA, the CDR3 is TGTGCCAGCAGTTTCACGGGTAATGAGCAGTTCTTC. This codes for CASSFTGNEQFF.

This clonotype was picked up many times. The CDR3 DNA reads TGCAGTGCCCCTAGCGGGGGGGCCAGTGATACGCAGTATTTT. Encoded protein: CSAPSGGASDTQYF. The gene calls are TRBV20-1 and TRBJ2-3; 12 bases match TRBD2. Germline values: CDR1 DFQATT, CDR2 SNEGSKA (reference sequence). Trimming took 6 bases from V and 6 from J; bases not matched to a gene: 7. This CDR3 contains 14 residues.

The table lists this clonotype with a few counts. V is TRBV27 and J is TRBJ2-7, with 9 bases lining up with TRBD2. In germline, CDR1 is MNHEY, CDR2 SMNVEV (reference sequence). Trimming at V came to 4 bases and at J to 1 base, leaving 8 bases not matched to a gene. This CDR3 has 16 amino acids. CDR3 nucleotides: TGTGCCAGCAGTTGGCCCCCGGGACTAGCATCCTACGAGCAGTACTTC. Protein sequence: CASSWPPGLASYEQYF.

This clonotype was seen a handful of times. The chain couples TRBV20-1 to TRBJ1-1, with 9 bases identical to TRBD1. The CDR3 runs 17 residues. V dropped 0 bases and J dropped 5; count of bases not matched to a gene: 13. The germline CDR1 and CDR2 sequences are DFQATT and SNEGSKA (reference sequence). The CDR3 region is CSARDPMTGGSVTEAFF. The CDR3 bases are TGCAGTGCTAGAGACCCTATGACAGGGGGTTCGGTGACTGAAGCTTTCTTT.

This clonotype appeared many times. The V gene is TRBV7-2, the J gene TRBJ2-2; a weak D match, TRBD1 (6 bases). Looked up from germline, CDR1 is SGHTA and CDR2 is FQGNSA. Trimming removed 2 bases from V and 5 bases from J, with 12 bases in between. The length of the CDR3 is 15 residues. Here the CDR3 reads CASSLMGQLTGELFF. In nucleotides, the CDR3 is TGTGCCAGCAGCTTAATGGGACAATTAACCGGGGAGCTGTTTTTT.

This clonotype was recorded a few times. The chain recombines TRBV2 with TRBJ2-7; the match to TRBD1 covers 10 bases. Germline-derived CDR1 and CDR2 are SNHLY and FYNNEI. CDR3 length: 15 residues. V gave up 6 bases and J gave up 0 bases; unmatched junction bases: 5. CDR3 region: CASSPGQGTSYEQYF. CDR3 in DNA: TGTGCCAGCAGCCCGGGACAGGGGACCTCCTACGAGCAGTACTTC. Full variable domain (rest looked up from reference TRBV2 and TRBJ2-7): EPEVTQTPSHQVTQMGQEVILRCVPISNHLYFYWYRQILGQKVEFLVSFYNNEISEKSEIFDDQFSVERPDGSNFTLKIRSTKLEDSAMYFCASSPGQGTSYEQYFGPGTRLTVT.

This clonotype was found many times. This chain links TRBV12-3 or TRBV12-4 with TRBJ2-4; no clear D gene. The CDR3 is 16 residues long. The V end was cut by 1 base, the J end by 0 bases, with 10 bases between. Here the CDR3 DNA reads TGTGCCAGCAGTTTAGGGCAGCAACTAGCCAAAAACATTCAGTACTTC. Amino acid sequence: CASSLGQQLAKNIQYF.

This clonotype was found a few times. The CDR3 loop is CASSQDGAGNTIYF. The CDR3 DNA reads as TGCGCCAGCAGTCAGGATGGGGCCGGAAACACCATATATTTT. The chain carries TRBV5-1 and TRBJ1-3, with D tentatively TRBD1 (5 bases). The CDR3 has 14 amino acids. Trimming pared 5 bases from V and 4 bases from J, leaving 13 bases between. CDR1 is SGHRS, CDR2 YFSETQ, per germline.

This clonotype was recorded many times. The chain joins TRBV10-3 to TRBJ2-7; the D gene is possibly TRBD1 (5 bases). CDR3 length: 12 residues. Trimming took 11 bases from V and 2 from J, leaving 13 bases between them. CDR1 is ENHRY, CDR2 SYGVKD, per germline. In DNA, the CDR3 is TGTGCCGTAATGACAGAGGCCTACGAGCAGTACTTC. Its translation is CAVMTEAYEQYF.

In its sample, this clonotype was seen a few times. This chain joins TRBV29-1 and TRBJ2-1; D may be TRBD2 (5 bases). Germline assignment: CDR1 SQVTM and CDR2 ANQGSEA. This CDR3 comprises 12 residues. V was pared by 2 bases and J by 6 bases, with 8 bases between. This CDR3 is CSVERAGNEQFF. The CDR3 DNA reads TGCAGCGTTGAAAGGGCGGGCAATGAGCAGTTCTTC.